These 22 T cell receptor beta chains were sequenced from one sample in a study of glioma-infiltrating T cells after dendritic cell vaccination. Generated by immunoSEQ multiplex PCR, the TCRdb table keeps only in-frame clones and is missing some. The repertoire has fewer than 110,000 clones, roughly 80% of them found once; the top ten carry approximately 12%. The sample consisted of blood, taken before dendritic cell vaccination. These receptors were obtained from a human donor with glioblastoma.

This clone occurred once. V usage is TRBV15 and J usage is TRBJ1-5, with 8 bases matching TRBD1. The CDR3 has 15 residues. The trim removed 0 bases at V and 7 bases at J, leaving 5 bases unmatched. From germline, CDR1 is LNHNV and CDR2 YYDKDF (reference sequence). The CDR3 sequence is CATSRDLAGGQPQHF. In DNA form, the CDR3 reads TGTGCCACCAGCAGAGATCTCGCAGGGGGCCAGCCCCAGCATTTT.

The CDR3 DNA follows: TGTGCCACCAGCACCCGTACTCATCAGCCCCAGCATTTT. Its translation: CATSTRTHQPQHF. V is TRBV15 and J is TRBJ1-5; D unclear. The V end lost 4 bases, the J end lost 5 bases, and 9 bases lay between the germline ends. Germline CDR1 LNHNV, CDR2 YYDKDF (reference sequence). This CDR3 comprises 13 residues.

The chain combines TRBV7-2 with TRBJ2-7; 7 bases agree with TRBD1. The V and J ends lost 5 bases and 3 bases, in that order; junction bases with no gene match: 7. CDR1 and CDR2 from the germline V gene are SGHTA and FQGNSA. The CDR3 is 14 residues long. The CDR3 DNA reads TGTGCCAGCAGCCTTTCGACAGGGAGCTACGAGCAGTACTTC. Its translation: CASSLSTGSYEQYF.

By frequency in the sample, this clone is medium-sized (0.01 to 0.1%). Other DNA variants within this sample encode the same CDR3. The gene calls are TRBV6-4 and TRBJ1-6; TRBD1 agrees at 7 bases. Germline V gene lookup returns CDR1 MRHNA and CDR2 SNTAGT. The CDR3 extends over 14 amino acids. Trimming took 6 bases from V and 10 from J; bases not matched to a gene: 9. The CDR3, as DNA: TGTGCCAGCAGCGAAGGGACAGAGGGCTCACCCCTCCACTTT. Protein sequence: CASSEGTEGSPLHF.

This sequence joins TRBV5-1 and TRBJ2-7; D is undetermined. The CDR3 runs to 12 residues. V lost 0 bases and J lost 6, with 7 bases in between. The germline gives CDR1 SGHRS, CDR2 YFSETQ. CDR3 amino acids: CASSLDTFEQYF. The CDR3 DNA reads as TGCGCCAGCAGCTTGGACACGTTCGAGCAGTACTTC.

The V call is TRBV29-1, the J call TRBJ1-1; D possibly corresponds to TRBD1 (6 bases). V shed 2 bases and J shed 6 bases, with 22 bases lying between them. From germline, CDR1 is SQVTM and CDR2 ANQGSEA. This CDR3 has 16 residues. The CDR3 sequence: CSVEPLGWQGKAEAFF. The CDR3 nucleotides are TGCAGCGTTGAACCATTAGGTTGGCAGGGGAAAGCTGAAGCTTTCTTT.

The chain recombines TRBV5-1 with TRBJ2-3; perhaps TRBD2 as D (7 bases). This CDR3 has 15 amino acids. The germline gives CDR1 SGHRS, CDR2 YFSETQ. The germline V and J ends were trimmed by 4 bases and 4 bases, with 16 bases remaining between them. DNA for the CDR3: TGCGCCAGCAGCCCGGGGGCGGGGGATTCAGATACGCAGTATTTT. Amino acids: CASSPGAGDSDTQYF.

The chain couples TRBV30 to TRBJ2-3; 8 bases agree with TRBD1. CDR1 is GTSNPN, CDR2 SVGIG, per germline (reference sequence). Unmatched junction bases numbered 1, after V lost 0 bases and J lost 8 bases. The CDR3 has 12 residues. Here the CDR3 DNA reads TGTGCCTGGAGTGTACAGGGGGTTACGCAGTATTTT. Translating gives CAWSVQGVTQYF.

The V gene is TRBV4-1, the J gene TRBJ1-5; possible D gene TRBD1, 6 bases. V shed 3 bases and J shed 2 bases, with 14 bases lying between them. The CDR3 length is 16 residues. CDR1 is MGHRA and CDR2 is YSYEKL in the germline V gene. CDR3 DNA: TGCGCCAGCAGCCAGGGAGGGGGAAGTCGCAATCAGCCCCAGCATTTT. This gives the protein CASSQGGGSRNQPQHF.

The chain recombines TRBV18 with TRBJ1-2; no reliable D call. V was clipped by 3 bases and J by 0 bases, with 11 bases between them. This CDR3 region has 15 residues. Germline V gene data show CDR1 as KGHSH and CDR2 as LQKENI. CDR3: CASSPVPLANYGYTF. DNA of the CDR3: TGTGCCAGCTCACCCGTACCGTTAGCTAACTATGGCTACACCTTC.

The gene calls are TRBV4-1 and TRBJ2-3, with 12 positions matching TRBD2. The trim removed 4 bases at V and 5 bases at J, leaving 7 bases unmatched. The germline V gene encodes CDR1 MGHRA and CDR2 YSYEKL. CDR3 length equals 16 residues. CDR3 bases: TGCGCCAGCAGCCCCCGGACTAGCGGGGATGTAGATACGCAGTATTTT. This gives the protein CASSPRTSGDVDTQYF.

The chain links TRBV6-1 to TRBJ2-1; D unclear. Germline lookup yields CDR1 MNHNS and CDR2 SASEGT. V lost 6 bases and J lost 12, with 12 bases in between. The CDR3 consists of 11 residues. CDR3 DNA: TGTGCCAGCAGGGGCCGACCCGGGCAGTTCTTC. This translates into CASRGRPGQFF.

The chain carries TRBV7-2 and TRBJ1-1; 9 bases fit TRBD1. The junction had 8 bases not matched to a gene; V was cut back by 4 bases and J by 8 bases. CDR1 is SGHTA, CDR2 FQGNSA, per germline. There are 14 residues in the CDR3. The CDR3 loop reads CASSSGDRATEAFF. CDR3 DNA sequence: TGTGCCAGCAGCTCGGGGGACAGGGCTACCGAAGCTTTCTTT.

The chain combines TRBV5-1 with TRBJ1-2, with 7 bases identical to TRBD1. CDR1 SGHRS and CDR2 YFSETQ come from the germline V gene. The V gene end was trimmed by 1 base and the J gene end by 4 bases; junction bases not matched to a gene: 7. CDR3 length equals 15 residues. CDR3: CASSLFEGASYGYTF. DNA for the CDR3: TGCGCCAGCAGCTTGTTCGAGGGGGCGTCCTATGGCTACACCTTC.

CDR3 protein: CASTDRLTGDYEQYF. DNA for the CDR3: TGTGCCAGCACCGACCGATTGACAGGGGACTACGAGCAGTACTTC. The chain carries TRBV7-9 and TRBJ2-5; TRBD1 agrees at 8 bases. The J call is doubtful: the DNA matches TRBJ2-7 better. The CDR3 contains 15 residues. The germline V gene has CDR1 SEHNR and CDR2 FQNEAQ (reference sequence).

This clone was observed a handful of times. The J gene is TRBJ2-7, the V gene TRBV6-1, with D unresolved. The germline CDR1 and CDR2 sequences are MNHNS and SASEGT. The CDR3 is 15 amino acids. Trimming stripped 4 bases from V and 0 bases from J, with 13 bases between. Written as DNA, the CDR3 is TGTGCCAGCAGTGTGGTGGAAAGGAGCTCCTACGAGCAGTACTTC. Its translation: CASSVVERSSYEQYF.

The rearrangement joins TRBV6-1 to TRBJ2-7; 7 bases are shared with TRBD1. Germline V gives CDR1 MNHNS, CDR2 SASEGT. This CDR3 has 14 amino acids. The junction had 6 bases not matched to a gene; V was cut back by 5 bases and J by 2 bases. For the CDR3, the DNA is TGTGCCAGCAGTCCACAAGGGGGCCCCTACGAGCAGTACTTC. Translation gives CASSPQGGPYEQYF.

This sequence joins TRBV9 and TRBJ1-5, with TRBD1 identical over 10 bases. Germline lookup yields CDR1 SGDLS and CDR2 YYNGEE. After removal of 0 bases from V and 5 bases from J, the junction contained 2 bases not matched to a gene. The CDR3 extends over 15 amino acids. CDR3 coding DNA: TGTGCCAGCAGCGTAGGACAGGGGGCCGATCAGCCCCAGCATTTT. It specifies CASSVGQGADQPQHF.

The CDR3 nucleotides are TGTGCCAGCAGCCCGCGGGACAGGGCAGGGCTCAACTCTGGAAACACCATATATTTT. Protein: CASSPRDRAGLNSGNTIYF. The chain couples TRBV9 to TRBJ1-3; TRBD1 matches 9 bases. The CDR3 length is 19 residues. Germline CDR1 reads SGDLS; CDR2 reads YYNGEE. J lost 0 bases, V lost 4 bases, and 14 bases had no gene match. The full variable domain, with the rest looked up from reference TRBV9 and TRBJ1-3, is DSGVTQTPKHLITATGQRVTLRCSPRSGDLSVYWYQQSLDQGLQFLIQYYNGEERAKGNILERFSAQQFPDLHSELNLSSLELGDSALYFCASSPRDRAGLNSGNTIYFGEGSWLTVV.

V and J are TRBV6-1 and TRBJ1-1, with 7 bases that match TRBD1. Germline V gene lookup returns CDR1 MNHNS and CDR2 SASEGT. CDR3 size: 13 residues. Trimming removed 8 bases from V and 5 bases from J; junction bases left unmatched: 8. This chain's CDR3 is CASPDRVGTEAFF. DNA of the CDR3: TGTGCCAGCCCCGACAGGGTAGGAACTGAAGCTTTCTTT.

V gene TRBV6-5 combines with J gene TRBJ2-1; D possibly corresponds to TRBD1 (5 bases). The CDR3 totals 14 residues. V lost 2 bases and J 10 bases, leaving 15 bases between the germline ends. CDR1 and CDR2 from the germline V gene are MNHEY and SVGAGI. The CDR3: CASSYRDSVLEQFF. The CDR3 DNA sequence: TGTGCCAGCAGTTACCGTGACAGTGTTTTGGAGCAGTTCTTC.

This clone was seen once. In DNA, the CDR3 is TGTGCCAGCAGCTTAGGTAGCGGGGGGGCGATAGATACGCAGTATTTT. Translation gives CASSLGSGGAIDTQYF. V is TRBV7-9 and J is TRBJ2-3, with 11 bases fitting TRBD2. Germline V gene sequence: CDR1 SEHNR, CDR2 FQNEAQ (reference sequence). V shed 1 base, J shed 5 bases, and the junction held 5 bases outside the gene matches. The length of the CDR3 is 16 residues.